Listed here is a single T cell receptor (beta chain). Its antigen remains unidentified. This sample is part of a study of Ad26.COV2.S vaccination and SARS-CoV-2 variants. The overall study: Enrollment placed the donor in the COV1001 Ad26.COV2.S trial arm. Study-wide results and limits: Spike-specific TCR breadth in vaccine recipients exceeded that seen in placebo recipients. Placebo and vaccine recipients had non-spike TCR breadth that was similar.

Treatment specified: some 20 received Ad26.COV2.S at low or high dose, single or two shots; several received placebo; per-sample allocation not given. Sample collection was performed on day 63 after the first vaccine or placebo injection. The germline V and J ends were trimmed by 11 bases and 4 bases, with 9 bases remaining between them. This CDR3 is built from 12 residues. In germline, CDR1 is MNHEY, CDR2 SVGAGI. This table comes from immunoSEQ multiplex PCR, and its TCRdb copy is limited to in-frame clones, with some not included. The sample consists of just under 250,000 clones, around nine tenths of them appearing once.

The TCR sequence derives from a person aged 18-65 years who received the Ad26.COV2.S COVID-19 vaccine or a placebo. This rearrangement joins TRBV6-5 to TRBJ1-6; D perhaps matches TRBD1 (5 bases). The specimen comprised peripheral blood, sampled in a trial of Ad26.COV2.S vaccine versus placebo. CDR3: CAGGVYNSPLHF. CDR3 DNA sequence: TGTGCCGGGGGGGTTTATAATTCACCCCTCCACTTT.